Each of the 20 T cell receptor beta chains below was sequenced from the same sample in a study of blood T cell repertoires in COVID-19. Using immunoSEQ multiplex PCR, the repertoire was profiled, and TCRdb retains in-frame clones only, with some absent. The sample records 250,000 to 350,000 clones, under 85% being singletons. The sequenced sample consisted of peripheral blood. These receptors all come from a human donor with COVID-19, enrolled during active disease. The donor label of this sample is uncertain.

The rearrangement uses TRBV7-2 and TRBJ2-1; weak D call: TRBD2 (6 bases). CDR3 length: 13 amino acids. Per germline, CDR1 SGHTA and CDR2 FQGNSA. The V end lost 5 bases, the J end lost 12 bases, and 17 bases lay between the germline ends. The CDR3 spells CASSAQPGLGQFF. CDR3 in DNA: TGTGCCAGCAGCGCACAACCGGGACTCGGGCAGTTCTTC.

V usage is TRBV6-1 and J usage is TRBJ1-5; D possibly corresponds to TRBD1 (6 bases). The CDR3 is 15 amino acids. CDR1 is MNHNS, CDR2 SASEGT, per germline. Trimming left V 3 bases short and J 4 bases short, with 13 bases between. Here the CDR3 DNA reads TGTGCCAGCAGTGAGGTTTTACAGGGAAATCAGCCCCAGCATTTT. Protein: CASSEVLQGNQPQHF.

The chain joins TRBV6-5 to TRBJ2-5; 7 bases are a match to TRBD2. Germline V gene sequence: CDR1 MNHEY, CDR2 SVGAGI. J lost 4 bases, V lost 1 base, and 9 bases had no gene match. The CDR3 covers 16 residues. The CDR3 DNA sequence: TGTGCCAGCAGTTACTGGTCTAGATCGGGGGGAGAGACCCAGTACTTC. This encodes CASSYWSRSGGETQYF.

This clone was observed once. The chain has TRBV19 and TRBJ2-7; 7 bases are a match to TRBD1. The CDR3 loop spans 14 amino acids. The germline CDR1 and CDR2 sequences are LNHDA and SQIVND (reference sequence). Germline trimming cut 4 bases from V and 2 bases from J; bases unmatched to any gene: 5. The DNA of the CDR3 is TGTGCCAGTAGTACTCCAGGGACAGCCTACGAGCAGTACTTC. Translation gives CASSTPGTAYEQYF.

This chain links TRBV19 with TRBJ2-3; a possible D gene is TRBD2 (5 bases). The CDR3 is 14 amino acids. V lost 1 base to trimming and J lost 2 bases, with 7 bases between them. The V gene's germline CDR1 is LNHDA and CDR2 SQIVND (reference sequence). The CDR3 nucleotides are TGTGCCAGTAGTATAGCGGGGAACACAGATACGCAGTATTTT. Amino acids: CASSIAGNTDTQYF.

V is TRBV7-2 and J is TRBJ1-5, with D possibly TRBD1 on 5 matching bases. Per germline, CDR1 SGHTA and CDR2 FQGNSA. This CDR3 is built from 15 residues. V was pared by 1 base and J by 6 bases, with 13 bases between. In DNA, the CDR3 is TGTGCCAGCAGCTTAGGTGCGGGGAGGGGTCAGCCCCAGCATTTT. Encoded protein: CASSLGAGRGQPQHF. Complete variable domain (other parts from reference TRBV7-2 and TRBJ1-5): GAGVSQSPSNKVTEKGKDVELRCDPISGHTALYWYRQSLGQGLEFLIYFQGNSAPDKSGLPSDRFSAERTGGSVSTLTIQRTQQEDSAVYLCASSLGAGRGQPQHFGDGTRLSIL.

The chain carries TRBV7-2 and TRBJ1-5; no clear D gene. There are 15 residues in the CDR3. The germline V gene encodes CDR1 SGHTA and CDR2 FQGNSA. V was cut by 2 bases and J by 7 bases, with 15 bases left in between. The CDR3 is CASSLSPGSYQPQHF. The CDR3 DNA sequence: TGTGCCAGCAGCTTAAGTCCGGGGAGCTACCAGCCCCAGCATTTT.

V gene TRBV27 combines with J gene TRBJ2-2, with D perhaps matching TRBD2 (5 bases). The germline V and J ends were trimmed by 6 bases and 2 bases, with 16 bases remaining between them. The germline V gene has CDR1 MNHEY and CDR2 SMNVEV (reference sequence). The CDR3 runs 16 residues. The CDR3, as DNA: TGTGCCAGCAGCTCCCCGGTGCGGGCTAACACCGGGGAGCTGTTTTTT. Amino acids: CASSSPVRANTGELFF.

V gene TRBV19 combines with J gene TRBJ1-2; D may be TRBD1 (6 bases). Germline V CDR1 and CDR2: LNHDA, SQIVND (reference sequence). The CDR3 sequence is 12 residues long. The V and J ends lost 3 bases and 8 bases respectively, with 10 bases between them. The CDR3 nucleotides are TGTGCCAGTAGTATTTACAGGGACGGCTACACCTTC. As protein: CASSIYRDGYTF.

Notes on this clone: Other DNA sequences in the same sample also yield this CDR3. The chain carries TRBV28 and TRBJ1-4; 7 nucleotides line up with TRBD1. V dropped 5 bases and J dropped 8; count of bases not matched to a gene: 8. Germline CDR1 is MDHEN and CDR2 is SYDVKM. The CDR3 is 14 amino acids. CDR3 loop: CASSPTGESEKLFF. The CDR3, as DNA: TGTGCCAGCAGTCCCACAGGGGAGAGCGAAAAACTGTTTTTT.

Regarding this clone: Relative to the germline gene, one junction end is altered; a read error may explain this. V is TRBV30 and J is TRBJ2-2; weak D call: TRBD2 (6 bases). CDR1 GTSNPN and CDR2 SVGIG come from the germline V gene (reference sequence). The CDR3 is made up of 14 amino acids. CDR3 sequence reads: CAWSPRENPGELFF. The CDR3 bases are TGTGCCTGGAGTCCACGGGAGAACCCCGGGGAGCTGTTTTTT.

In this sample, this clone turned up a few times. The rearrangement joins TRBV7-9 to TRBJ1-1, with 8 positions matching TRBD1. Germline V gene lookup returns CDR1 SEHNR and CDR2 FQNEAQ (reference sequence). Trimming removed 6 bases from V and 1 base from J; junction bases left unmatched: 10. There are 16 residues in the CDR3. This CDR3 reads CASSPTGGTGNTEAFF. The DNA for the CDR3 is TGTGCCAGCAGTCCAACTGGGGGGACAGGGAACACTGAAGCTTTCTTT.

CDR3 sequence: CASGRGLETQYF. The CDR3 coding sequence is TGTGCTAGTGGGCGAGGTTTAGAGACCCAGTACTTC. The V and J genes are TRBV12-5 and TRBJ2-5, with D uncertain. The CDR3 loop spans 12 amino acids. Trimming left V 6 bases short and J 4 bases short, with 9 bases between. CDR1 and CDR2 (germline): LGHNT, FRNRAP.

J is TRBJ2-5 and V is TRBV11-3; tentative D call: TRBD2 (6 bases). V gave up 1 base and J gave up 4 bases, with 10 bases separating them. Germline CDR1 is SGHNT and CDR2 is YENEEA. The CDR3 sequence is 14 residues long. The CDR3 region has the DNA TGTGCCAGCAGCTTAGGGGGACTGGCAGAGACCCAGTACTTC. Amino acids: CASSLGGLAETQYF.

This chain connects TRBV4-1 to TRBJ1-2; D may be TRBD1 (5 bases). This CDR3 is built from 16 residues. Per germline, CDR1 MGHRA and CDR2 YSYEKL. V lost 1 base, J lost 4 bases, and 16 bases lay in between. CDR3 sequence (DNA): TGCGCCAGCAGCCAAGGACCCAGGGAAGCCGTCTATGGCTACACCTTC. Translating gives CASSQGPREAVYGYTF.

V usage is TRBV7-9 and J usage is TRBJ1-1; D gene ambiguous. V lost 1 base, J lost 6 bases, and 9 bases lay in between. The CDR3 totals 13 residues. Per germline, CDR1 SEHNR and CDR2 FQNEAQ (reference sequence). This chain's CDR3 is CASSLGATSEAFF. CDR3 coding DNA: TGTGCCAGCAGCTTAGGGGCGACGTCTGAAGCTTTCTTT.

The CDR3 is CASSPPLRYGGIRAYEQYF. The CDR3 coding sequence is TGTGCCAGCAGCCCGCCCCTAAGATACGGCGGGATACGAGCCTACGAGCAGTACTTC. V is TRBV7-8 and J is TRBJ2-7; D might be TRBD2 (6 bases). There are 19 residues in the CDR3. Germline V gives CDR1 SGHVS, CDR2 FQNEAQ. Deletions cut 5 bases from V and 2 bases from J, with 28 bases between.

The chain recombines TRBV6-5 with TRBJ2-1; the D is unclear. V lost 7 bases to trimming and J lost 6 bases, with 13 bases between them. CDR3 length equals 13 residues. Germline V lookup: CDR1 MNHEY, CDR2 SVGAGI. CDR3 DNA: TGTGCCAGCACGGTCTCCCGCACCAATGAGCAGTTCTTC. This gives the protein CASTVSRTNEQFF.

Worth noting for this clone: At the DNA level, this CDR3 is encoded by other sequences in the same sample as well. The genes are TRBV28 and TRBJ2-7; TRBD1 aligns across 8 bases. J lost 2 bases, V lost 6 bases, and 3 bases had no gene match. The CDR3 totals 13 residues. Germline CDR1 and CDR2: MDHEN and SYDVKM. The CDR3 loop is CASRGQGTYEQYF. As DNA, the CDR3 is TGTGCCAGCAGAGGACAGGGTACCTACGAGCAGTACTTC.

The CDR3 protein is CASSLLGAGQYF. CDR3 in DNA: TGTGCCAGCAGCCTCCTGGGGGCGGGGCAGTACTTC. The rearrangement joins TRBV28 to TRBJ2-7; TRBD1 is a possible D gene (6 bases). Deletions cut 6 bases from V and 9 bases from J, with 15 bases between. This CDR3 is built from 12 residues. Germline-derived CDR1 and CDR2 are MDHEN and SYDVKM.